These 7 T cell receptor beta chains originate from one sample sequenced in a study of shared clonotypes between healthy human individuals. CD45RO-negative cells were positively selected for CCR7, leaving out terminally differentiated effector memory CD45RA+ cells. TCRdb's copy holds only in-frame clones and misses some; the assay was immunoSEQ multiplex PCR. The profile shows 1.5 million to 2.5 million clones, about 94% of them singletons. Material for sequencing was naive CD8+ T cells sorted from blood. These receptor sequences come from a man aged 18 to 30 in good health.

The chain combines TRBV29-1 with TRBJ1-1; a weak D match, TRBD1 (6 bases). V lost 7 bases and J 4 bases, leaving 13 bases between the germline ends. From germline, CDR1 is SQVTM and CDR2 ANQGSEA. This CDR3 comprises 12 residues. The CDR3 sequence: CSASQGPTEAFF. CDR3 coding DNA: TGCAGCGCTAGTCAGGGGCCCACTGAAGCTTTCTTT.

In this sample, this clone turned up once. This chain connects TRBV27 to TRBJ1-2, with D possibly TRBD1 on 6 matching bases. This CDR3 spans 14 amino acids. Germline V lookup: CDR1 MNHEY, CDR2 SMNVEV (reference sequence). Trimming took off 4 bases at V and 6 bases at J, with 15 bases between the two ends. CDR3 in amino acids: CASSSEGGGNGYTF. The CDR3 coding sequence is TGTGCCAGCAGTTCCGAGGGGGGCGGTAATGGCTACACCTTC.

The gene calls are TRBV11-2 and TRBJ2-1; 7 bases map to TRBD2. With 2 bases clipped from V and 8 bases from J, the junction kept 12 bases outside the gene matches. CDR1 is SGHAT, CDR2 FQNNGV, per germline. The CDR3 runs to 16 residues. The CDR3 DNA is TGTGCCAGCAGCTTATCGCTAGCGGCTTCCTTAGATGAGCAGTTCTTC. Residues: CASSLSLAASLDEQFF.

The CDR3 protein is CASSQATGGLYGYTF. Here the CDR3 DNA reads TGCGCCAGCAGCCAAGCGACAGGGGGGCTCTATGGCTACACCTTC. The V call is TRBV4-1, the J call TRBJ1-2; TRBD1 aligns across 9 bases. Germline V gene sequence: CDR1 MGHRA, CDR2 YSYEKL. The CDR3 has 15 amino acids. Losses at the gene ends were 1 base for V and 4 bases for J; bases not matched to a gene: 4.

The CDR3 region is CASSLWGSLNTEAFF. Written as DNA, the CDR3 is TGTGCCAGCAGCTTATGGGGCAGTTTGAACACTGAAGCTTTCTTT. The J gene is TRBJ1-1, the V gene TRBV13, with D maybe TRBD1 (5 bases). The CDR3 covers 15 residues. CDR1 PRHDT and CDR2 FYEKMQ come from the germline V gene (reference sequence). With 2 bases removed from V and 0 bases from J, the gap between germline ends came to 10 bases.

The V call is TRBV6-5, the J call TRBJ2-1; 7 bases match TRBD2. The CDR3 covers 15 residues. V shed 8 bases and J 6 bases; nucleotides not matched to a gene: 13. The germline V gene has CDR1 MNHEY and CDR2 SVGAGI. The DNA of the CDR3 is TGTGCCAGCCGCCCAGGGACTACCATTTCCAATGAGCAGTTCTTC. Protein: CASRPGTTISNEQFF.

The chain couples TRBV18 to TRBJ2-5; either TRBD1 or TRBD2 may fit D (5 bases each). The CDR3 spans 15 residues. V lost 2 bases and J lost 2, with 12 bases in between. Germline V gene data show CDR1 as KGHSH and CDR2 as LQKENI. The CDR3 DNA reads as TGTGCCAGCTCACCAACCGGGACGGGACAAGAGACCCAGTACTTC. Translation: CASSPTGTGQETQYF.